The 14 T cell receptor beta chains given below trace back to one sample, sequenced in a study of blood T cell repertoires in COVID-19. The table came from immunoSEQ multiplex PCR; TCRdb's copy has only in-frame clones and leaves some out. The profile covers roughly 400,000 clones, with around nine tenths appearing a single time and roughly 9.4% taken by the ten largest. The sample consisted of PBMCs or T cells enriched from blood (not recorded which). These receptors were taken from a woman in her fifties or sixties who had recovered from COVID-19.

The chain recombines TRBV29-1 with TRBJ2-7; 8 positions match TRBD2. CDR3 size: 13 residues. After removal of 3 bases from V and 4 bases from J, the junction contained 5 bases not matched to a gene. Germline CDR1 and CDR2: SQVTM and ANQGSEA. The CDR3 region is CSVDAGGQYEQYF. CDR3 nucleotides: TGCAGCGTTGACGCGGGGGGCCAGTACGAGCAGTACTTC.

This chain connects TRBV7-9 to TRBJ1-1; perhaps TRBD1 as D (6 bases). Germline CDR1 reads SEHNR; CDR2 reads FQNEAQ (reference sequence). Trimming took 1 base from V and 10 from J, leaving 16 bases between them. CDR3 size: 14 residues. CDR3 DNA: TGTGCCAGCAGCTTAGGTCTCACAGGGCCCGGAGCTTTCTTT. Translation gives CASSLGLTGPGAFF. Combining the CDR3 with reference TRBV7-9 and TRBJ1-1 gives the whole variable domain DTGVSQNPRHKITKRGQNVTFRCDPISEHNRLYWYRQTLGQGPEFLTYFQNEAQLEKSRLLSDRFSAERPKGSFSTLEIQRTEQGDSAMYLCASSLGLTGPGAFFGQGTRLTVV.

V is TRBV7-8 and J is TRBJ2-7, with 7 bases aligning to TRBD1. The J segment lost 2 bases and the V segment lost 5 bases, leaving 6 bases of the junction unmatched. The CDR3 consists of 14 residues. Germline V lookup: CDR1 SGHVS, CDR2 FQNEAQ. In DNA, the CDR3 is TGTGCCAGCAGCCTGGGGACAGAAACCTACGAGCAGTACTTC. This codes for CASSLGTETYEQYF. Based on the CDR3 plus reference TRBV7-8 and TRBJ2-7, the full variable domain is GAGVSQSPRYKVAKRGQDVALRCDPISGHVSLFWYQQALGQGPEFLTYFQNEAQLDKSGLPSDRFFAERPEGSVSTLKIQRTQQEDSAVYLCASSLGTETYEQYFGPGTRLTVT.

The CDR3 nucleotides read TGCGCCAGCAGAGTCTCCGGGACTTCGCGTGAAAAACTGTTTTTT. Encoded protein: CASRVSGTSREKLFF. J is TRBJ1-4 and V is TRBV4-1; TRBD1 is a possible D gene (5 bases). CDR3 length: 15 residues. Germline V gene data show CDR1 as MGHRA and CDR2 as YSYEKL. Trimming removed 6 bases from V and 7 bases from J, with 18 bases in between.

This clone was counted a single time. DNA of the CDR3: TGTGCCTGGAGCATCCCAGGGGGTCTATCATATGGCTACACCTTC. Translated, it gives CAWSIPGGLSYGYTF. The chain carries TRBV30 and TRBJ1-2; 7 nucleotides line up with TRBD1. V shed 3 bases and J 5 bases; nucleotides not matched to a gene: 12. The CDR3 spans 15 residues. Germline V lookup: CDR1 GTSNPN, CDR2 SVGIG (reference sequence).

CDR3 DNA sequence: TGTGCCAGCAGCCCTAGGACAGGGACCGGGGAGCTGTTTTTT. Its protein is CASSPRTGTGELFF. V gene TRBV28 combines with J gene TRBJ2-2, with TRBD1 identical over 8 bases. The germline CDR1 and CDR2 sequences are MDHEN and SYDVKM. Losses at the gene ends were 6 bases for V and 5 bases for J; bases not matched to a gene: 5. The CDR3 is made up of 14 amino acids.

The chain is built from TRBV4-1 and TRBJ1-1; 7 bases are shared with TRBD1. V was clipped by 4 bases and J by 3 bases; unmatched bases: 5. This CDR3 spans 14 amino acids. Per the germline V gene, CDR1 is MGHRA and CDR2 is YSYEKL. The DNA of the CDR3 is TGCGCCAGCAGCCCCAGGGGGTCTGACACTGAAGCTTTCTTT. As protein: CASSPRGSDTEAFF.

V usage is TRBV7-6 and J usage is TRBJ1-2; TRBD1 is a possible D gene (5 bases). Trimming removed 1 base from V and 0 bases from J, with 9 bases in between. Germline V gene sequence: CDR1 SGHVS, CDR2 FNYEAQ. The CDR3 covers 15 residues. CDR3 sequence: CASSLGGGSNYGYTF. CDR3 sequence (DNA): TGTGCCAGCAGCTTAGGGGGCGGATCTAACTATGGCTACACCTTC.

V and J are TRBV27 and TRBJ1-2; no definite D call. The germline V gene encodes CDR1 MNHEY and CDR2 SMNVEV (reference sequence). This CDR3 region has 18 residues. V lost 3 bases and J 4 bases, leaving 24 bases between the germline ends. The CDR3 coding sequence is TGTGCCAGCAGTTTTCTTTTTGGTTCTTCGGGGTGGCTCTATGGCTACACCTTC. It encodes CASSFLFGSSGWLYGYTF.

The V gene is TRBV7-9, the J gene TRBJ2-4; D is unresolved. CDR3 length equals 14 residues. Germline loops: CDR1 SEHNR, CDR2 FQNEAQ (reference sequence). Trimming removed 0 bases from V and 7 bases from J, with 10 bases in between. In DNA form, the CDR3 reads TGTGCCAGCAGCTTAGCGCCCCAGAATAACATTCAGTACTTC. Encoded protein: CASSLAPQNNIQYF.

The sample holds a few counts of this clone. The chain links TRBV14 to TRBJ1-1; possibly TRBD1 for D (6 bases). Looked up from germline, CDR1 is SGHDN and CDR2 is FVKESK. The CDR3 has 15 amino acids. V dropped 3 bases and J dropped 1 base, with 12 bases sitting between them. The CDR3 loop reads CASSHRQDRNTEAFF. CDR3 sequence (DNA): TGTGCCAGCAGCCACCGACAGGATAGGAACACTGAAGCTTTCTTT.

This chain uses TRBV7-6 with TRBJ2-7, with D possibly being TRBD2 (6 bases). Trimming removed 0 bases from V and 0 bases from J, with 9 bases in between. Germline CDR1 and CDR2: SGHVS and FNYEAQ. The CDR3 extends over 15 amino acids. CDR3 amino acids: CASSLASGPSYEQYF. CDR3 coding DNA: TGTGCCAGCAGCTTAGCTAGCGGTCCCTCCTACGAGCAGTACTTC.

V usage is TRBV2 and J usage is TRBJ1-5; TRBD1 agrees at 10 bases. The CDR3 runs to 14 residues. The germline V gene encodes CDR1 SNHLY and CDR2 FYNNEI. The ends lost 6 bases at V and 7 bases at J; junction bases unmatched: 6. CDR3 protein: CASRGTGVQQPQHF. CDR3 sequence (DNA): TGTGCCAGCAGGGGGACAGGGGTCCAACAGCCCCAGCATTTT.

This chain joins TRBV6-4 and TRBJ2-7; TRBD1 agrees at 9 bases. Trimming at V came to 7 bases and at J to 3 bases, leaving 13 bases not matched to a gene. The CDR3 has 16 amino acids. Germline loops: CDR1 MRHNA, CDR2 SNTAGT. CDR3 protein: CASKTLGDRDNYEQYF. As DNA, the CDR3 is TGTGCCAGCAAAACCTTGGGGGACAGGGATAACTACGAGCAGTACTTC.